A selection of T cell receptor beta chains follows, all from one sample in a study of T cell responses to AZD1222 COVID-19 vaccine. Repertoires were generated with immunoSEQ multiplex PCR, while TCRdb's copy carries only in-frame clones and drops some. Of about 210,000 clones listed, around 94% are singletons. The source was peripheral blood, collected 28 days after the second dose of the MenACWY control vaccine. The receptors stem from an adult who received the MenACWY meningococcal vaccine as a control. Each CDR3 is given with its conserved first and last residue. Fields, in order: V gene, clone size, D gene, J gene, CDR3 protein, CDR3 DNA. The D gene is left open where the match is weak. Clone size appears in some rows only: once, few, many, or a class for an expanded clone.

TRBV9	NA	NA	TRBJ2-2	CASSVAAGFGGNTGELFF	TGTGCCAGCAGCGTAGCGGCCGGATTCGGGGGAAACACCGGGGAGCTGTTTTTT
TRBV28	once	NA	TRBJ2-7	CASSSPPGVPRYEQYF	TGTGCCAGCAGCTCCCCGCCGGGAGTACCACGCTACGAGCAGTACTTC
TRBV24-1	NA	NA	TRBJ2-3	CATGSDITDTQYF	TGTGCCACCGGCTCGGACATAACAGATACGCAGTATTTT
TRBV30	NA	NA	TRBJ1-2	CAWSVQWGGPANYGYTF	TGTGCCTGGAGTGTACAGTGGGGGGGGCCAGCTAACTATGGCTACACCTTC
TRBV18	NA	TRBD2	TRBJ2-6	CASSPLGLAGGRSGANVLTF	TGTGCCAGCTCACCACTGGGACTAGCGGGAGGCCGCTCTGGGGCCAACGTCCTGACTTTC
TRBV2	NA	NA	TRBJ1-1	CASSYRAMGTEAFF	TGTGCCAGCAGCTACAGGGCAATGGGCACTGAAGCTTTCTTT
TRBV9	NA	NA	TRBJ1-3	CASSNQGLGGNTIYF	TGTGCCAGCAGCAACCAGGGGCTCGGTGGAAACACCATATATTTT
TRBV2	NA	NA	TRBJ1-2	CASSEQRQGIKGGYTF	TGTGCCAGCAGTGAACAGAGGCAGGGGATAAAAGGTGGCTACACCTTC
TRBV5-1	NA	NA	TRBJ2-1	CASSGESYTEQFF	TGCGCCAGCAGCGGGGAGAGCTACACTGAGCAGTTCTTC
TRBV10-3	NA	TRBD1	TRBJ2-1	CAISTPGQGFNEQFF	TGTGCCATCAGTACCCCCGGACAGGGTTTCAATGAGCAGTTCTTC
TRBV6-2/TRBV6-3	once	TRBD1	TRBJ1-3	CASSYPQGDGNTIYF	TGTGCCAGCAGTTATCCTCAGGGGGATGGAAACACCATATATTTT
TRBV28	few	NA	TRBJ1-5	CASSHRDKSSLFLGQPQHF	TGTGCCAGCAGTCACCGGGACAAATCCTCTTTGTTTCTGGGTCAGCCCCAGCATTTT
TRBV6-5	NA	NA	TRBJ1-2	CATKGSGVIYGYTF	TGTGCCACTAAGGGGAGCGGGGTTATCTATGGCTACACCTTC
TRBV27	NA	TRBD2	TRBJ2-2	CASTGLAGIKTGKLFF	TGTGCCAGCACCGGACTAGCGGGAATTAAAACCGGGAAGCTGTTTTTT
TRBV9	NA	NA	TRBJ2-5	CASSGTGRFQETQYF	TGTGCCAGCAGCGGGACTGGGCGGTTCCAAGAGACCCAGTACTTC
TRBV16	NA	NA	TRBJ1-6	CASQAPAVSRSPLHF	TGTGCCAGCCAAGCCCCGGCGGTTTCACGGTCACCCCTCCACTTT
TRBV28	NA	TRBD1	TRBJ2-7	CASSFWTGESYEQYF	TGTGCCAGCAGTTTCTGGACAGGGGAGTCCTACGAGCAGTACTTC
TRBV6-5	NA	NA	TRBJ1-5	CASTKEGKGSQPQHF	TGTGCCAGCACGAAAGAGGGGAAAGGGTCTCAGCCCCAGCATTTT
TRBV5-1	NA	NA	TRBJ1-1	CASSLGGGRPEAFF	TGCGCCAGCAGCTTGGGGGGCGGTCGACCTGAAGCTTTCTTT
TRBV7-6	NA	TRBD1	TRBJ1-6	CASSRQGPNSPLHF	TGTGCCAGCAGCCGACAGGGCCCCAATTCACCCCTCCACTTT
TRBV28	NA	NA	TRBJ1-5	CASSTEGNQPQHF	TGTGCCAGCAGCACAGAGGGCAATCAGCCCCAGCATTTT
TRBV7-9	NA	NA	TRBJ1-2	CASSRGWEDGYTF	TGTGCCAGCAGTAGGGGCTGGGAGGATGGCTACACCTTC
TRBV4-1	NA	NA	TRBJ2-7	CASSQDKESYEQYF	TGCGCCAGCAGCCAAGATAAGGAGTCCTACGAGCAGTACTTC
TRBV4-3	once	NA	TRBJ1-4	CASSQETGGPNEKLFF	TGCGCCAGCAGCCAAGAGACAGGTGGTCCGAATGAAAAACTGTTTTTT
TRBV5-4	NA	TRBD2	TRBJ2-7	CASRTGFRGESRSEQYF	TGTGCCAGCAGAACGGGCTTCCGGGGGGAATCCCGGTCCGAGCAGTACTTC
TRBV7-6	once	NA	TRBJ2-7	CASSPGGNVKQYF	TGTGCCAGCAGCCCCGGGGGTAATGTCAAGCAGTACTTC
TRBV12-3/TRBV12-4	NA	NA	TRBJ1-1	CASSLGGDTEAFF	TGTGCCAGCAGTTTAGGGGGTGACACTGAAGCTTTCTTT
TRBV9	NA	NA	TRBJ2-3	CASSVAEDTQYF	TGTGCCAGCAGCGTAGCTGAGGATACGCAGTATTTT
TRBV5-1	NA	NA	TRBJ2-7	CASSLAWTDSSYEQYF	TGCGCCAGCAGCCTTGCATGGACCGATTCTTCCTACGAGCAGTACTTC
TRBV28	NA	TRBD1	TRBJ1-1	CASRGGMGTEAFF	TGTGCCAGCAGAGGGGGCATGGGCACTGAAGCTTTCTTT
TRBV3-1/TRBV3-2	NA	TRBD1	TRBJ1-3	CASSAGTGTGNTIYF	TGTGCCAGCAGCGCCGGGACAGGGACTGGAAACACCATATATTTT
TRBV7-9	NA	NA	TRBJ1-4	CASSLVGRATNEKLFF	TGTGCCAGCAGCTTAGTTGGAAGAGCAACTAATGAAAAACTGTTTTTT
TRBV3-1/TRBV3-2	NA	NA	TRBJ2-7	CASSQRTSYEQYF	TGTGCCAGCAGCCAAAGGACTTCGTACGAGCAGTACTTC
TRBV4-1	NA	TRBD2	TRBJ2-6	CASSPGLAGPSGANVLTF	TGCGCCAGCAGCCCTGGACTAGCGGGCCCCTCTGGGGCCAACGTCCTGACTTTC